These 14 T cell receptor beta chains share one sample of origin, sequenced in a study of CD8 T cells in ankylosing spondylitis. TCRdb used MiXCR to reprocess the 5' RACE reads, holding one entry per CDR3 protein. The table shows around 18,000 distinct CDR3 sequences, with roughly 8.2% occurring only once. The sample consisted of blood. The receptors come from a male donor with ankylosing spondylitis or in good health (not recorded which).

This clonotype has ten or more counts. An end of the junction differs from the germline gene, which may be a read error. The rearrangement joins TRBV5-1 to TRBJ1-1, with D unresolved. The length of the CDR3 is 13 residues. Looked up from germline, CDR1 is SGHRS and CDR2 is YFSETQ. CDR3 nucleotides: TGCGCCAGCAGTTTGGAGGGGAACACTGAAGCTTTCTTT. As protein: CASSLEGNTEAFF.

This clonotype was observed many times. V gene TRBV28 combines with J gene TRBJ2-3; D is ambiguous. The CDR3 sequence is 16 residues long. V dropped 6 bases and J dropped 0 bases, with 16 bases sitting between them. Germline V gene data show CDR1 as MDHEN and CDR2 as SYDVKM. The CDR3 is CASSSRQIGSTDTQYF. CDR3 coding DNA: TGTGCCAGCAGCAGTCGTCAAATAGGGAGCACAGATACGCAGTATTTT.

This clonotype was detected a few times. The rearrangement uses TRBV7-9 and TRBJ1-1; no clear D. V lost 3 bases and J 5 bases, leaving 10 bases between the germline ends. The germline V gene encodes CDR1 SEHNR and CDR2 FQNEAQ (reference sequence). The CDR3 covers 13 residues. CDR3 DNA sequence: TGTGCCAGCAGCTTTTCTGGGGTTACTGAAGCTTTCTTT. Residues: CASSFSGVTEAFF.

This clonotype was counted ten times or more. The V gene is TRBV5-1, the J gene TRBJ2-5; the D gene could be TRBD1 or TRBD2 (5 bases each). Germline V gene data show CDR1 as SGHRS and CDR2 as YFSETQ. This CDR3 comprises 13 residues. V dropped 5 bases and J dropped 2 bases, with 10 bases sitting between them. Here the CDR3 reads CASSPGPQETQYF. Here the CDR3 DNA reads TGCGCCAGCAGTCCGGGGCCGCAAGAGACCCAGTACTTC.

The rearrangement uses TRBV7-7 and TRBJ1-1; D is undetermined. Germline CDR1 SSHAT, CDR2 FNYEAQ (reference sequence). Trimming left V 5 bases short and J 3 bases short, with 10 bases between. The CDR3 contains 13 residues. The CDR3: CASSKDRYTEAFF. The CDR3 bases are TGTGCCAGCAGCAAGGACCGTTACACTGAAGCTTTCTTT. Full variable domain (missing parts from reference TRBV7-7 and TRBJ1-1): GAGVSQSPRYKVTKRGQDVTLRCDPISSHATLYWYQQALGQGPEFLTYFNYEAQPDKSGLPSDRFSAERPEGSISTLTIQRTEQRDSAMYRCASSKDRYTEAFFGQGTRLTVV.

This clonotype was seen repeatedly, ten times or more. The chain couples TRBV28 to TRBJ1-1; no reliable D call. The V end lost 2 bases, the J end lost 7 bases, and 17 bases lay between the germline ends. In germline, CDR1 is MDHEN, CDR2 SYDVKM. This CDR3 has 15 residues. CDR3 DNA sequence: TGTGCCAGCAGTTTACAGTTTCAACAACATGGTGAAGCTTTCTTT. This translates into CASSLQFQQHGEAFF.

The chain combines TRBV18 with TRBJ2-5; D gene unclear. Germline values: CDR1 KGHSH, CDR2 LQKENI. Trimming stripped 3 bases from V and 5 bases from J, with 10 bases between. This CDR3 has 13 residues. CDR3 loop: CASSPLSGETQYF. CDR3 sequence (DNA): TGTGCCAGCTCACCCCTCTCCGGTGAGACCCAGTACTTC.

The CDR3 DNA follows: TGTGCCAGCAGTGAAACGGGCTATCGGGGGTATCAGCCCCAGCATTTT. Its protein product is CASSETGYRGYQPQHF. The chain carries TRBV6-1 and TRBJ1-5; possibly TRBD1 for D (5 bases). Between the trimmed V and J ends, which lost 2 bases and 5 bases, there was a span of 16 bases. The CDR3 sequence is 16 residues long. Germline loops: CDR1 MNHNS, CDR2 SASEGT.

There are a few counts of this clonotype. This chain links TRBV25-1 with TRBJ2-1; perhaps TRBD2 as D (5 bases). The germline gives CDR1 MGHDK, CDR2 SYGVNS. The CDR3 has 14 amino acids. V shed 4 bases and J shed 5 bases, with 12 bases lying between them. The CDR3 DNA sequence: TGTGCCAGCAGTGCTGGCAGGAGGAACAATGAGCAGTTCTTC. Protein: CASSAGRRNNEQFF.

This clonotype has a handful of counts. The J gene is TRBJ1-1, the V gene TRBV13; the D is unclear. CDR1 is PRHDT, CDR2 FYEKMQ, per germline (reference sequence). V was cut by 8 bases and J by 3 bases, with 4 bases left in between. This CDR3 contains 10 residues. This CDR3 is CASGYTEAFF. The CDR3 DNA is TGTGCCAGCGGATACACTGAAGCTTTCTTT.

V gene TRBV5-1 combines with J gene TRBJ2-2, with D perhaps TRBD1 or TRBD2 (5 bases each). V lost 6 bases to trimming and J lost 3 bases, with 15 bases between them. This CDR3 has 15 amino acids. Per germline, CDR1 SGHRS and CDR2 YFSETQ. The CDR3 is CASTLDGADTGELFF. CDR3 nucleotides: TGCGCCAGCACCCTAGACGGGGCGGACACCGGGGAGCTGTTTTTT.

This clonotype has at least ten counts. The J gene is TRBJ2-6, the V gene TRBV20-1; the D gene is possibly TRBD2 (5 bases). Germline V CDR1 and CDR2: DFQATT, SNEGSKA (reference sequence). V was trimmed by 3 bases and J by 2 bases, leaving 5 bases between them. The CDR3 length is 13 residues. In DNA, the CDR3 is TGCAGTGCTAGGAGGGCTGGGGCCAACGTCCTGACTTTC. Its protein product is CSARRAGANVLTF.

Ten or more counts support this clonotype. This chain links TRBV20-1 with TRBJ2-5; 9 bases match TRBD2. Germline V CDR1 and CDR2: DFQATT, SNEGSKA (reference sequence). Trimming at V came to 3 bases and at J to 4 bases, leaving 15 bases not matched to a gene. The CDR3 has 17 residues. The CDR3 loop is CSASWSSGALGGETQYF. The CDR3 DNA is TGCAGTGCTAGTTGGTCTAGCGGGGCTCTAGGGGGAGAGACCCAGTACTTC.

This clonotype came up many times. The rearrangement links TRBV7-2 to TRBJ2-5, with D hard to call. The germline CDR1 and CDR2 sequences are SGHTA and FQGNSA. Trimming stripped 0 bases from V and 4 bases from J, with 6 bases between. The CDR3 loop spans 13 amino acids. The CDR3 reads CASSLANPETQYF. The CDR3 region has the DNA TGTGCCAGCAGCTTAGCGAATCCAGAGACCCAGTACTTC.